These 21 T cell receptor beta chains were sequenced from one sample in a study of blood T cell repertoires in COVID-19. This table comes from immunoSEQ multiplex PCR, and its TCRdb copy is limited to in-frame clones, with some not included. The repertoire consists of 250,000 to 350,000 clones, with 65% to 85% occurring once and the leading ten covering approximately 1.5%. The sequenced sample was peripheral blood. Receptor source: a human donor with COVID-19, enrolled during active disease. The donor label of this sample is uncertain.

This chain uses TRBV7-2 with TRBJ2-7; no firm D call. The V gene's germline CDR1 is SGHTA and CDR2 FQGNSA. This CDR3 is 13 amino acids long. The ends were cut back, 3 bases at V and 3 bases at J, with 9 bases in the middle. CDR3 nucleotide sequence: TGTGCCAGCAGCTTCGGCAGGTACTACGAGCAGTACTTC. Protein product: CASSFGRYYEQYF.

The chain links TRBV9 to TRBJ2-1; a weak D match, TRBD1 (5 bases). Trimming took 0 bases from V and 0 from J, leaving 16 bases between them. Germline CDR1 SGDLS, CDR2 YYNGEE. The CDR3 loop spans 18 amino acids. The CDR3 DNA reads as TGTGCCAGCAGCGTAGGGGGCTCGCGCCCCAGCTCCTACAATGAGCAGTTCTTC. This codes for CASSVGGSRPSSYNEQFF.

The chain links TRBV3-1 (or the pseudogene TRBV3-2) to TRBJ1-2; D might be TRBD1 (6 bases). V was cut by 3 bases and J by 6 bases, with 20 bases left in between. The CDR3 has 16 amino acids. Germline CDR1 reads LGHDT; CDR2 reads YNNKEL (reference sequence). Here the CDR3 DNA reads TGTGCCAGCAGCCACTGGGAGGGGTCCAGGGGCAATGGCTACACCTTC. Amino acids: CASSHWEGSRGNGYTF.

This clone was found a few times. The rearrangement links TRBV5-4 to TRBJ1-6, with D hard to call. V was pared by 2 bases and J by 0 bases, with 12 bases between. This CDR3 contains 17 residues. Germline V gives CDR1 SGHNT, CDR2 YYREEE (reference sequence). The CDR3 is CASSFGARGSYNSPLHF. The CDR3 nucleotides read TGTGCCAGCAGCTTTGGCGCCCGGGGCTCCTATAATTCACCCCTCCACTTT.

The V gene is TRBV3-1 (or the pseudogene TRBV3-2), the J gene TRBJ1-4; possible D gene TRBD1, 5 bases. The ends were cut back, 4 bases at V and 8 bases at J, with 14 bases in the middle. CDR3 size: 14 residues. Germline V gene data show CDR1 as LGHDT and CDR2 as YNNKEL (reference sequence). CDR3: CASSPAWGDEKLFF. The CDR3 DNA sequence: TGTGCCAGCAGCCCCGCTTGGGGGGACGAAAAACTGTTTTTT.

The chain recombines TRBV7-2 with TRBJ1-1; D remains ambiguous. Trimming stripped 2 bases from V and 6 bases from J, with 13 bases between. This CDR3 is 14 amino acids long. Germline CDR1 SGHTA, CDR2 FQGNSA. CDR3 amino acids: CASSLLGRESEAFF. CDR3 nucleotide sequence: TGTGCCAGCAGCTTACTGGGTCGGGAATCTGAAGCTTTCTTT.

The chain has TRBV11-2 and TRBJ1-1; D gene uncertain. V was pared by 5 bases and J by 1 base, with 8 bases between. The germline V gene has CDR1 SGHAT and CDR2 FQNNGV. This CDR3 comprises 13 residues. The CDR3 DNA is TGTGCCAGCAGCGGCACACGGAACACTGAAGCTTTCTTT. It translates to CASSGTRNTEAFF.

This chain uses TRBV19 with TRBJ1-1, with D possibly matching TRBD1 (5 bases). This CDR3 is 14 amino acids long. Deletions cut 7 bases from V and 0 bases from J, with 12 bases between. CDR1 is LNHDA, CDR2 SQIVND, per germline (reference sequence). CDR3 bases: TGTGCCAGTAAGAACAGGTACTTGAACACTGAAGCTTTCTTT. Protein sequence: CASKNRYLNTEAFF.

The chain links TRBV30 to TRBJ1-4, with D perhaps matching TRBD1 (6 bases). The V gene lost 2 bases and the J gene lost 8 bases, with 9 bases spanning the gap. CDR1 GTSNPN and CDR2 SVGIG come from the germline V gene (reference sequence). This CDR3 comprises 12 residues. CDR3 in DNA: TGTGCCTGGAGTCGGACAGCCGAAAAACTGTTTTTT. It yields the protein CAWSRTAEKLFF.

This chain joins TRBV18 and TRBJ1-2; D ambiguous. V lost 6 bases and J 9 bases, leaving 20 bases between the germline ends. The CDR3 loop spans 14 amino acids. Germline CDR1 reads KGHSH; CDR2 reads LQKENI. CDR3 nucleotide sequence: TGTGCCAGCTCCCCTAGTTCTACGCATAGAAGCTACACCTTC. Its protein product is CASSPSSTHRSYTF.

This chain links TRBV6-2 or TRBV6-3 with TRBJ1-2; maybe TRBD1 (6 bases). CDR1 is MNHEY and CDR2 is SVGEGT in the germline V gene. The germline V and J ends were trimmed by 2 bases and 8 bases, with 18 bases remaining between them. The length of the CDR3 is 15 residues. The CDR3 is CASSYLAQQGGGYTF. CDR3 nucleotides: TGTGCCAGCAGTTACCTTGCCCAACAGGGAGGGGGCTACACCTTC.

The V gene is TRBV4-1, the J gene TRBJ2-2, with D tentatively TRBD2 (6 bases). The germline V and J ends were trimmed by 2 bases and 3 bases, with 19 bases remaining between them. The germline CDR1 and CDR2 sequences are MGHRA and YSYEKL. The CDR3 runs to 18 residues. CDR3 sequence (DNA): TGCGCCAGCAGCCAATCGCGGGGCTCAAATTTAGACACCGGGGAGCTGTTTTTT. Protein product: CASSQSRGSNLDTGELFF.

The J gene is TRBJ1-2, the V gene TRBV30; D may be TRBD1 (6 bases). With 5 bases removed from V and 4 bases from J, the gap between germline ends came to 8 bases. The CDR3 is 11 amino acids. Germline CDR1 and CDR2: GTSNPN and SVGIG (reference sequence). The CDR3 region is CAWGGSYGYTF. CDR3 in DNA: TGTGCCTGGGGGGGCAGCTATGGCTACACCTTC.

The rearrangement links TRBV12-3 or TRBV12-4 to TRBJ2-7, with D unclear. The length of the CDR3 is 12 residues. V was pared by 8 bases and J by 2 bases, with 10 bases between. The CDR3 spells CASRGVPYEQYF. CDR3 sequence (DNA): TGTGCCAGCCGCGGAGTCCCCTACGAGCAGTACTTC.

The chain employs TRBV5-1 and TRBJ2-7; tentatively, D is TRBD1 (6 bases). V dropped 6 bases and J dropped 4 bases, with 14 bases sitting between them. Germline CDR1 and CDR2: SGHRS and YFSETQ. CDR3 length: 13 residues. CDR3 nucleotide sequence: TGCGCCAGCAATTCAGGGGCAGGATACGAGCAGTACTTC. Amino acid sequence: CASNSGAGYEQYF.

This clone has only one observation. The V and J genes are TRBV27 and TRBJ1-1, with TRBD1 as a possible D gene (6 bases). Trimming removed 5 bases from V and 1 base from J, with 11 bases in between. There are 14 residues in the CDR3. Germline CDR1 is MNHEY and CDR2 is SMNVEV (reference sequence). In DNA, the CDR3 is TGTGCCAGCAGTCCTACAGGGACGAACACTGAAGCTTTCTTT. It codes for CASSPTGTNTEAFF.

The chain carries TRBV5-4 and TRBJ2-2; TRBD1 matches 8 bases. V shed 4 bases and J 1 base; nucleotides not matched to a gene: 3. Germline CDR1 reads SGHNT; CDR2 reads YYREEE (reference sequence). CDR3 length equals 15 residues. The CDR3 sequence: CASSTGTGNTGELFF. Written as DNA, the CDR3 is TGTGCCAGCAGCACCGGGACAGGGAACACCGGGGAGCTGTTTTTT.

The gene calls are TRBV11-3 and TRBJ2-2; tentative D call: TRBD1 (6 bases). The CDR3 totals 14 residues. Germline assignment: CDR1 SGHNT and CDR2 YENEEA. V was cut by 4 bases and J by 6 bases, with 12 bases left in between. CDR3 in amino acids: CASSSTTGSGELFF. In DNA, the CDR3 is TGTGCCAGCAGCTCGACGACAGGCTCCGGGGAGCTGTTTTTT.

The rearrangement links TRBV4-2 to TRBJ1-6; 8 positions match TRBD1. The CDR3 consists of 17 residues. Germline-derived CDR1 and CDR2 are LGHNA and YNFKEQ. Germline trimming cut 5 bases from V and 6 bases from J; bases unmatched to any gene: 12. This chain's CDR3 is CASSSVQGASVNSPLHF. As DNA, the CDR3 is TGTGCCAGCAGCTCGGTTCAGGGGGCCTCCGTTAATTCACCCCTCCACTTT.

The chain couples TRBV30 to TRBJ2-7; 7 positions match TRBD1. Germline values: CDR1 GTSNPN, CDR2 SVGIG (reference sequence). The ends lost 2 bases at V and 3 bases at J; junction bases unmatched: 7. The CDR3 is made up of 14 amino acids. For the CDR3, the DNA is TGTGCCTGGAGTATACAGGGGAAAGGCTACGAGCAGTACTTC. The encoded protein is CAWSIQGKGYEQYF.

This clone showed up just once. V gene TRBV3-1 (or the pseudogene TRBV3-2) combines with J gene TRBJ2-1, with 10 positions matching TRBD2. The CDR3 consists of 15 residues. V trimming: 5 bases; J trimming: 7 bases; junction bases outside the gene matches: 8. In germline, CDR1 is LGHDT, CDR2 YNNKEL (reference sequence). The CDR3 DNA is TGTGCCAGCAGCTTTACTAGCGGGAATTCGAATGAGCAGTTCTTC. It encodes CASSFTSGNSNEQFF.